The 10 T cell receptor beta chains below all came from one sample that was sequenced in a study of T cell responses to AZD1222 COVID-19 vaccine. TCRdb keeps only in-frame clones here, not all; method: immunoSEQ multiplex PCR. The data show around 120,000 clones, with 70% to 90% seen just once and around 2.3% held by the top ten. The source was peripheral blood, collected 28 days after the second AZD1222 dose. The receptors originated from an adult who received the AZD1222 COVID-19 vaccine.

This chain's CDR3 is CASSLRTGNNEKLFF. The CDR3 DNA is TGCGCCAGCAGCCTCAGGACAGGCAATAATGAAAAACTGTTTTTT. The chain joins TRBV5-1 to TRBJ1-4; 7 bases are a match to TRBD1. V lost 4 bases to trimming and J lost 4 bases; unmatched junction nucleotides: 7. Looked up from germline, CDR1 is SGHRS and CDR2 is YFSETQ. The CDR3 sequence is 15 residues long.

This chain joins TRBV27 and TRBJ2-2, with 14 bases that match TRBD2. Germline V gives CDR1 MNHEY, CDR2 SMNVEV (reference sequence). Trimming cost V 0 bases and J 4 bases; bases outside gene matches: 1. This CDR3 has 17 amino acids. The CDR3 reads CASSLSGTSGSTGELFF. CDR3 DNA sequence: TGTGCCAGCAGTTTATCGGGGACTAGCGGGAGCACCGGGGAGCTGTTTTTT.

The chain uses TRBV5-4 and TRBJ1-2, with 7 bases fitting TRBD1. This CDR3 is 16 amino acids long. Germline CDR1 SGHNT, CDR2 YYREEE (reference sequence). Losses at the gene ends were 3 bases for V and 5 bases for J; bases not matched to a gene: 13. In DNA form, the CDR3 reads TGTGCCAGCAGCTCGGGGACAGCGGGGGCATTTTATGGCTACACCTTC. It yields the protein CASSSGTAGAFYGYTF.

J is TRBJ1-2 and V is TRBV9, with 8 bases lining up with TRBD1. The germline V gene has CDR1 SGDLS and CDR2 YYNGEE. The V and J ends lost 0 bases and 7 bases, in that order; junction bases with no gene match: 11. This CDR3 spans 16 amino acids. CDR3 loop: CASSVDTGGLGSGYTF. CDR3 nucleotide sequence: TGTGCCAGCAGCGTAGACACAGGGGGGCTGGGGAGTGGCTACACCTTC.

V and J are TRBV12-3 or TRBV12-4 and TRBJ2-7; D gene ambiguous. This CDR3 has 13 amino acids. Trimming removed 3 bases from V and 2 bases from J, with 8 bases in between. CDR3 residues: CASSFQAAYEQYF. The CDR3 DNA sequence: TGTGCCAGCAGTTTTCAAGCCGCCTACGAGCAGTACTTC.

The J gene is TRBJ1-4, the V gene TRBV7-9; TRBD1 agrees at 7 bases. The junction had 6 bases not matched to a gene; V was cut back by 3 bases and J by 8 bases. Germline V CDR1 and CDR2: SEHNR, FQNEAQ (reference sequence). CDR3 length: 14 residues. This CDR3 is CASSFAGGGEKLFF. As DNA, the CDR3 is TGTGCCAGCAGCTTCGCAGGGGGAGGGGAAAAACTGTTTTTT.

V usage is TRBV11-2 and J usage is TRBJ1-3; possible D gene TRBD1, 5 bases. The germline CDR1 and CDR2 sequences are SGHAT and FQNNGV. The CDR3 runs to 17 residues. Deletions cut 1 base from V and 3 bases from J, with 16 bases between. CDR3 DNA: TGTGCCAGCAGCTTAGTATCCCCGGGGGTGATTGGAAACACCATATATTTT. Residues: CASSLVSPGVIGNTIYF.

This chain links TRBV9 with TRBJ1-1; D gene ambiguous. Germline V CDR1 and CDR2: SGDLS, YYNGEE. This CDR3 has 12 amino acids. V was pared by 3 bases and J by 2 bases, with 5 bases between. The CDR3 DNA reads TGTGCCAGCAGCGCCCTAAACACTGAAGCTTTCTTT. This codes for CASSALNTEAFF.

The DNA for the CDR3 is TGTGCCAGCAGCTTAATCCAGACAGATACGCAGTATTTT. Amino acid sequence: CASSLIQTDTQYF. The V and J genes are TRBV7-9 and TRBJ2-3; D ambiguous. V lost 2 bases and J 3 bases, leaving 6 bases between the germline ends. The germline V gene encodes CDR1 SEHNR and CDR2 FQNEAQ (reference sequence). This CDR3 contains 13 residues.

The chain recombines TRBV18 with TRBJ1-2, with TRBD1 as a possible D gene (6 bases). Germline lookup yields CDR1 KGHSH and CDR2 LQKENI. This CDR3 has 14 amino acids. V dropped 6 bases and J dropped 8 bases, with 19 bases sitting between them. CDR3 in DNA: TGTGCCAGCTCCACAACAGGGAGGGCCGAAGGCTACACCTTC. Translation gives CASSTTGRAEGYTF.